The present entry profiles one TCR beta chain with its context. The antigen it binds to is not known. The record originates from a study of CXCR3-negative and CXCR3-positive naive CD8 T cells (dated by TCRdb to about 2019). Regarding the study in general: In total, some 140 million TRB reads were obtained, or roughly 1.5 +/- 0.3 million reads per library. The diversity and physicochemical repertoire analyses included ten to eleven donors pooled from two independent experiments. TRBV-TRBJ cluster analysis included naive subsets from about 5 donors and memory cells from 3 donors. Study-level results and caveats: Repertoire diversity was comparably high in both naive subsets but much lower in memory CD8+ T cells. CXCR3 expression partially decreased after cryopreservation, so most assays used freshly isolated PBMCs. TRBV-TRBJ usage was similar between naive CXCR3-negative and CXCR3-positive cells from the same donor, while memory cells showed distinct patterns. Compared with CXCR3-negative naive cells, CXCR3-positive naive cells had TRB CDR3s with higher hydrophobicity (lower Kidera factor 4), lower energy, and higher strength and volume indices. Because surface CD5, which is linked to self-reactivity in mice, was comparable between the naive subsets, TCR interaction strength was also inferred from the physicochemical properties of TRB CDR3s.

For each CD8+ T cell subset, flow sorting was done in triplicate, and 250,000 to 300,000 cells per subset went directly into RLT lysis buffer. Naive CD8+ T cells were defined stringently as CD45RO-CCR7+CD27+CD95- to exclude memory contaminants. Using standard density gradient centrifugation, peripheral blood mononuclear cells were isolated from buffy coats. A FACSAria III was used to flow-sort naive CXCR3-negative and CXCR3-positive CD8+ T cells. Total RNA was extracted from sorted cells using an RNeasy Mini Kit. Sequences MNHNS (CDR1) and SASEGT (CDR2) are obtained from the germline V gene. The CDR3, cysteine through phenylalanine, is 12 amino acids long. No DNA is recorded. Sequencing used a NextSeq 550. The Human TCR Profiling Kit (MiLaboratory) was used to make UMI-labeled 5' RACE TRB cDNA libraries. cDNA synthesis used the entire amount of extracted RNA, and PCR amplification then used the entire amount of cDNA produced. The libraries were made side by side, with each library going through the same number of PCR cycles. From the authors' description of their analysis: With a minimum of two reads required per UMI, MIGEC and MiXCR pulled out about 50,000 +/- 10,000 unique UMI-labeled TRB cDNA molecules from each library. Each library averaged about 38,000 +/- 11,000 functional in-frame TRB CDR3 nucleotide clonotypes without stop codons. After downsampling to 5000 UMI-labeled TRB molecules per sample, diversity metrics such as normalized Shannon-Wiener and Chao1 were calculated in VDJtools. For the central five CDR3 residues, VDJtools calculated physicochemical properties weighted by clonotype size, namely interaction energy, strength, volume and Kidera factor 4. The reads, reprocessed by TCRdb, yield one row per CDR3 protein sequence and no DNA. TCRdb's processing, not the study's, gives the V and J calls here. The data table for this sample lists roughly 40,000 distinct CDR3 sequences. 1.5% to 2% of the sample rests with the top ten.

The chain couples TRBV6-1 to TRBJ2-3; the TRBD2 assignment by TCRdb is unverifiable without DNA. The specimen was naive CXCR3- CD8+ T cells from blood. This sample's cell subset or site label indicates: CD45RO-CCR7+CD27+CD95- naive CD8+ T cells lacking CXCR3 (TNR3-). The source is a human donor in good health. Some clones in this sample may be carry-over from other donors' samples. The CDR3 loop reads CASSGLGHTQYF.